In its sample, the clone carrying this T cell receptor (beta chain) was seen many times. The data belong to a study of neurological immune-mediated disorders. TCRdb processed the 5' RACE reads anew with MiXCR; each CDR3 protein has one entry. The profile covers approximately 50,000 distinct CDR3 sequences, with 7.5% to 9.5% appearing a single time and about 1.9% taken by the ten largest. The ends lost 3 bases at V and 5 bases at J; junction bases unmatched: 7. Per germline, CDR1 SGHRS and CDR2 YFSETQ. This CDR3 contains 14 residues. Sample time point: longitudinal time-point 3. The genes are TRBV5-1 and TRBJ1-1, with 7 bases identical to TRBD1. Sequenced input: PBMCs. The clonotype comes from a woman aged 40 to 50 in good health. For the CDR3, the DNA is TGCGCCAGCAGCTCTGGACAGGCGGGAACTGAAGCTTTCTTT. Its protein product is CASSSGQAGTEAFF.